This T cell receptor (beta chain) came from a study of shared clonotypes between healthy human individuals. J gave up 5 bases and V 4 bases, and 2 bases lay outside the gene matches. This CDR3 contains 13 residues. Germline loops: CDR1 MRHNA, CDR2 SNTAGT. Repertoires were generated with immunoSEQ multiplex PCR, while TCRdb's copy carries only in-frame clones and drops some. The profile shows about 1 million clones, 65% to 75% of them singletons. V and J are TRBV6-4 and TRBJ2-1; 7 nucleotides match TRBD1. This TCR derives from a man aged 18 to 29 in good health. The sequenced sample was memory CD4+ T cells sorted from blood. The subset here: CD45RA-negative fraction. The CDR3 sequence is CASSGQGNNEQFF. As DNA, the CDR3 is TGTGCCAGCAGTGGACAGGGAAACAATGAGCAGTTCTTC.